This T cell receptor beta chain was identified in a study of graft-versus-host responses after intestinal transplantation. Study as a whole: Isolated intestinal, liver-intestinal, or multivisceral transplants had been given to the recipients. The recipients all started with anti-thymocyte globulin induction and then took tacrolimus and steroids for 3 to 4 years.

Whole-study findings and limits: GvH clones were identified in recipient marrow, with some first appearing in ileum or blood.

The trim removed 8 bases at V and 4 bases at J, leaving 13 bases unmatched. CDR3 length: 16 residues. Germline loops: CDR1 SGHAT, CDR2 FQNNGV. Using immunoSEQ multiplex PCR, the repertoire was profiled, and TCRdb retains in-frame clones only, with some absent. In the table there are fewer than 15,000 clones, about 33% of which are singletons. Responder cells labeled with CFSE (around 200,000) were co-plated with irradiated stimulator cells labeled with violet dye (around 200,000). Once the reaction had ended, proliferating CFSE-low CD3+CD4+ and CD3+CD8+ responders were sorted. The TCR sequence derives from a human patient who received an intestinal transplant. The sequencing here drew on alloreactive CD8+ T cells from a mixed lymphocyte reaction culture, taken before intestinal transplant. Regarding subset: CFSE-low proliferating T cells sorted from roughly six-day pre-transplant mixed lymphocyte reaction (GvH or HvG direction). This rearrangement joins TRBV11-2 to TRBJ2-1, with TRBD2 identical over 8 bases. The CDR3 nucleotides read TGTGCCAGCCGGGGCGGGGGGCATCTACTATACAATGAGCAGTTCTTC. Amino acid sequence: CASRGGGHLLYNEQFF. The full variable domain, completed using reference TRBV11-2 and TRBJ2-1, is EAGVAQSPRYKIIEKRQSVAFWCNPISGHATLYWYQQILGQGPKLLIQFQNNGVVDDSQLPKDRFSAERLKGVDSTLKIQPAKLEDSAVYLCASRGGGHLLYNEQFFGPGTRLTVL.